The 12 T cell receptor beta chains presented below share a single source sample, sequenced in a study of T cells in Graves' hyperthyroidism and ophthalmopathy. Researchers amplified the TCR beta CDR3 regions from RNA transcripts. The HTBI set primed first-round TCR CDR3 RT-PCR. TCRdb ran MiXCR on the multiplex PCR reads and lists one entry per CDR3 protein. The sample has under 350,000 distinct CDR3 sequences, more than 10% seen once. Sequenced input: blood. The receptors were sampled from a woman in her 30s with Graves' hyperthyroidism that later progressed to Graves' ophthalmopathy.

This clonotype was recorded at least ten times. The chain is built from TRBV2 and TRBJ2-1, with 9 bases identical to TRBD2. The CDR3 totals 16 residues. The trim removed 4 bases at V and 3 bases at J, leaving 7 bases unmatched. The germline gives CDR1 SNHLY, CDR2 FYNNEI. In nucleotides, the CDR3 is TGTGCCAGCAGTGTTCGGGGACTAGCTGACTACAATGAGCAGTTCTTC. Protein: CASSVRGLADYNEQFF. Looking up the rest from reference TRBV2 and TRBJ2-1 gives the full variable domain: EPEVTQTPSHQVTQMGQEVILRCVPISNHLYFYWYRQILGQKVEFLVSFYNNEISEKSEIFDDQFSVERPDGSNFTLKIRSTKLEDSAMYFCASSVRGLADYNEQFFGPGTRLTVL.

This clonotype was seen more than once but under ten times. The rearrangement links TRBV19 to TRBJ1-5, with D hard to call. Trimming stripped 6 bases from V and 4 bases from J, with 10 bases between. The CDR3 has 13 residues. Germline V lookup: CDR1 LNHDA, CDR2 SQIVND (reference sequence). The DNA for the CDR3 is TGTGCCAGTAGGCGAGAAGGGAATCAGCCCCAGCATTTT. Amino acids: CASRREGNQPQHF.

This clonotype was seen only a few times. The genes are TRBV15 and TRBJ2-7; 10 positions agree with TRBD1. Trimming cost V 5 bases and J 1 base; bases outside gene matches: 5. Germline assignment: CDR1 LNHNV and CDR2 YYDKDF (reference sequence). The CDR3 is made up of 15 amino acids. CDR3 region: CATSPRDRGSYEQYF. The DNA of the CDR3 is TGTGCCACCAGCCCCCGGGACAGGGGTTCCTACGAGCAGTACTTC.

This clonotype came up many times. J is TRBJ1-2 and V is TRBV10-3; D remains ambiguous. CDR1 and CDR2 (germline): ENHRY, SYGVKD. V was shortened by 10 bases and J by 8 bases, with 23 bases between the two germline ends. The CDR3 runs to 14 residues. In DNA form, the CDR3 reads TGTGCCACGAGGGAGGCAGGAAGAGTGGGCGGCTACACCTTC. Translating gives CATREAGRVGGYTF.

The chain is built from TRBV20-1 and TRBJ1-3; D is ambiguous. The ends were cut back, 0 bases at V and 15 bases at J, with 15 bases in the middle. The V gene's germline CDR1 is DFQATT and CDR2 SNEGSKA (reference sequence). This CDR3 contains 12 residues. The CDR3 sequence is CSARDRAGGPYF. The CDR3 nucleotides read TGCAGTGCTAGAGATCGAGCGGGAGGGCCATATTTT.

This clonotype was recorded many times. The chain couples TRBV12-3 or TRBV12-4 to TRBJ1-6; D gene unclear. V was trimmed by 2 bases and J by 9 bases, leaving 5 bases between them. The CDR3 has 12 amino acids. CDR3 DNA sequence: TGTGCCAGCAGTTTATACGGTTCACCCCTCCACTTT. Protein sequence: CASSLYGSPLHF.

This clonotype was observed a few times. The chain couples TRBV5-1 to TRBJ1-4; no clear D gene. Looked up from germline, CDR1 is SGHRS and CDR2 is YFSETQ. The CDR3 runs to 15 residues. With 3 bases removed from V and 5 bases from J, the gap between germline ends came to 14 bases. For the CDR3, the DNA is TGCGCCAGCAGCTCTTTTCGAGACGGAAATGAAAAACTGTTTTTT. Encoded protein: CASSSFRDGNEKLFF.

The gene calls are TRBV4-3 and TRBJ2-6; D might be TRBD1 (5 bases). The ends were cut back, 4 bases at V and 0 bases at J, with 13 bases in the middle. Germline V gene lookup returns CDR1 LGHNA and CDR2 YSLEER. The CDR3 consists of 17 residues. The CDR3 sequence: CASSRDRSNSGANVLTF. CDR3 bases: TGCGCCAGCAGCCGAGACAGAAGCAACTCTGGGGCCAACGTCCTGACTTTC.

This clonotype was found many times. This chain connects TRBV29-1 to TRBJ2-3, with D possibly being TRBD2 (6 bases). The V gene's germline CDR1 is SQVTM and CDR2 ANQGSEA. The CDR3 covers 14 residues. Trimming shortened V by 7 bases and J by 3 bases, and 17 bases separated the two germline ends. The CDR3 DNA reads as TGCAGCGACGCTAGCGCCTATAGGACAGATACGCAGTATTTT. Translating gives CSDASAYRTDTQYF.

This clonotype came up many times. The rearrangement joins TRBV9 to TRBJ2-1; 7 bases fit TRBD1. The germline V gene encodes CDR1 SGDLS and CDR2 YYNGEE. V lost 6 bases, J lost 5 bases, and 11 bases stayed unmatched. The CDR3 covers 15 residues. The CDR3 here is CASTPTSDRNNEQFF. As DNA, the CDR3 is TGTGCCAGCACTCCCACTTCGGACAGGAACAATGAGCAGTTCTTC.

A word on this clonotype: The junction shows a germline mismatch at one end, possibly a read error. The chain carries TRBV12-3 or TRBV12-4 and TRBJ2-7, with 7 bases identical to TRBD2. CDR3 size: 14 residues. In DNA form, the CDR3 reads TGTGCCAGCAGTGGAGCGGGGCACTCCTGCGAGCAGTACTTC. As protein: CASSGAGHSCEQYF.

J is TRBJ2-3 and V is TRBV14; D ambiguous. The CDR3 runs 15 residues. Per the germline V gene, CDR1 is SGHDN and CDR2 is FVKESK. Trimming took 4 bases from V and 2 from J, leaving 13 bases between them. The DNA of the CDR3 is TGTGCCAGCAGCCCAGCGATGCCGGTCACAGATACGCAGTATTTT. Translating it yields CASSPAMPVTDTQYF.